This T cell receptor (beta chain) was identified during a study of T-cell reconstitution after alpha-beta-depleted transplantation in children. Unique molecular identifiers tagged the TCRbeta library. TCRdb re-called the PCR reads with MiXCR, one entry per CDR3 protein. The table shows about 200,000 distinct CDR3 sequences, with roughly 15% occurring only once. V lost 3 bases and J 3 bases, leaving 5 bases between the germline ends. Germline CDR1 and CDR2: ENHRY and SYGVKD. The CDR3 has 12 amino acids. This clonotype was recorded many times. This receptor was identified in a human donor who donated a stem cell graft to a child with acute lymphoblastic leukemia. This chain connects TRBV10-3 to TRBJ2-5; no clear D gene. The input for sequencing was PBMCs from the stem cell graft donor, taken from the stem cell graft. For the CDR3, the DNA is TGTGCCATCAGTGAAGTGGAAGAGACCCAGTACTTC. Protein sequence: CAISEVEETQYF.